This T cell receptor (beta chain) originates from a study of T-cell memory formation after mild COVID-19. Comments on this clonotype: Its antigen is unidentified.

UMIs and sample barcodes were carried by the TCR alpha and TCR beta cDNA libraries that 5'RACE produced using constant-segment primers. Each CDR3 protein is one row after TCRdb ran MiXCR on the 5' RACE reads. This table has approximately 270,000 distinct CDR3 sequences, 15% to 20% appearing once. Whole-study results and caveats: CD8+ contracting clones occupied EMRA, while CD4+ ones occupied mainly CM and EM. Some responding clones appeared in pre-infection memory, suggesting cross-reactive memory joined.

The CDR3 runs to 15 residues. In germline, CDR1 is SGHTA, CDR2 FQGTGA. Trimming took off 5 bases at V and 4 bases at J, with 17 bases between the two ends. The sequencing input was PBMCs or a T cell subset sorted from them (not recorded which). The V call is TRBV7-3, the J call TRBJ1-2; tentatively, D is TRBD1 (5 bases). This receptor was obtained from a man younger than 35 who had mild COVID-19 (a few samples of this study predate the infection). Cell type and time point are not known. The CDR3 nucleotides read TGTGCCAGCAGCCTTCAGGGTCGGGGCTTCTATGGCTACACCTTC. It yields the protein CASSLQGRGFYGYTF. Filled out from reference TRBV7-3 and TRBJ1-2, the complete variable domain reads GAGVSQTPSNKVTEKGKYVELRCDPISGHTALYWYRQSLGQGPEFLIYFQGTGAADDSGLPNDRFFAVRPEGSVSTLKIQRTERGDSAVYLCASSLQGRGFYGYTFGSGTRLTVV.